This T cell receptor (beta chain) was captured in a study of shared T cell receptors in the human thymus. TCRdb's table, derived via immunoSEQ multiplex PCR, lists solely in-frame clones and lacks some. The sample includes approximately 730,000 clones, 70% to 90% of them seen just once. This CDR3 has 18 residues. The J segment lost 7 bases and the V segment lost 1 base, leaving 11 bases of the junction unmatched. Looked up from germline, CDR1 is SGHTA and CDR2 is FQGNSA. These data were likewise used in another study, on human thymus T cells.

This TCR derives from a girl under three years old with a congenital heart defect. Sequences were obtained from thymocytes. J is TRBJ1-6 and V is TRBV7-2; 9 positions agree with TRBD1. The CDR3 protein is CASSLVPPTGGKNSPLHF. The CDR3 bases are TGTGCCAGCAGCTTAGTACCGCCGACAGGGGGGAAGAATTCACCCCTCCACTTT. The full variable domain, rest sourced from reference TRBV7-2 and TRBJ1-6, is GAGVSQSPSNKVTEKGKDVELRCDPISGHTALYWYRQSLGQGLEFLIYFQGNSAPDKSGLPSDRFSAERTGGSVSTLTIQRTQQEDSAVYLCASSLVPPTGGKNSPLHFGNGTRLTVT.